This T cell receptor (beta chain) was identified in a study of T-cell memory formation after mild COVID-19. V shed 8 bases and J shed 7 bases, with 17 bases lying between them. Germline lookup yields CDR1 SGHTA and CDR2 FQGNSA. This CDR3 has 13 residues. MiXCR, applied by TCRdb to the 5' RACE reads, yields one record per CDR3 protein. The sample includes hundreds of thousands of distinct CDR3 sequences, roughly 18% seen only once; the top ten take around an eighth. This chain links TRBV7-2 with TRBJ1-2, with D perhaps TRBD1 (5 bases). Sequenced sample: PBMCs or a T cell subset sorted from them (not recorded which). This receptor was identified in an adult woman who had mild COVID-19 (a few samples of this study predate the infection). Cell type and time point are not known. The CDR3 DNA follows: TGTGCCAGCGGAAACGTGGGGACCCCTGGCTACACCTTC. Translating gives CASGNVGTPGYTF.